Here is one T cell receptor (beta chain) with its context. Its specificity is unknown. This CDR3 spans 12 amino acids. Trimming shortened V by 6 bases and J by 7 bases, and 15 bases separated the two germline ends. Germline V gives CDR1 DFQATT, CDR2 SNEGSKA (reference sequence). This entry belongs to a study of identical twins. General study results and limits: Modelling underestimated the level of out-of-frame TCR alpha sharing observed in monozygotic twins. The more abundant beta clonotypes in cord blood had fewer insertions, and memory repertoires did not show this.

TCRdb independently ran MiXCR on the 5' RACE reads; one entry per CDR3 protein. Of hundreds of thousands of distinct CDR3 sequences in the sample, 21% were seen once. These data also formed part of another study, on T cells expressing NK-cell markers. That publication notes: Roughly 6 donors had dominant NKG2C+ clonotypes that comprised roughly 1.0-7.0% of their CD8+ T cells. HCMV specificity of the expanded NKG2C+ T cell clones was not established.

The sample was PBMCs. This rearrangement joins TRBV20-1 to TRBJ1-1; D perhaps matches TRBD1 (5 bases). The receptor was isolated from a woman aged 18-30 years in good health. The CDR3 DNA is TGCAGTGCGGGGGGGTGGGCAGGTGAAGCTTTCTTT. This gives the protein CSAGGWAGEAFF.